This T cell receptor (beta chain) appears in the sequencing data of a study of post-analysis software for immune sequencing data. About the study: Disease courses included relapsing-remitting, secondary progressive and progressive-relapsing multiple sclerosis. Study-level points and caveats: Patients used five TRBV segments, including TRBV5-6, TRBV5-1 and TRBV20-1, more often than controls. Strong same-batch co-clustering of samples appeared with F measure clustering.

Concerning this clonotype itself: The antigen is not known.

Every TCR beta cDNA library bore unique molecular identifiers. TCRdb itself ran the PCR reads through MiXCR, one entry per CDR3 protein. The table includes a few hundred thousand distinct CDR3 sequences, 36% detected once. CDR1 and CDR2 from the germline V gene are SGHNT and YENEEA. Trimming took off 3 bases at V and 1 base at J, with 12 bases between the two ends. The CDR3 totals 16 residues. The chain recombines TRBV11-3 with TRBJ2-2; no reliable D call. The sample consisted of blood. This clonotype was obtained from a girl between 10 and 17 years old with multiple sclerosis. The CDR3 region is CASSFPGAMNTGELFF. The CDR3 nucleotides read TGTGCCAGCAGCTTTCCGGGCGCGATGAACACCGGGGAGCTGTTTTTT. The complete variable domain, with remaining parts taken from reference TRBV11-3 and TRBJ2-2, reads EAGVVQSPRYKIIEKKQPVAFWCNPISGHNTLYWYLQNLGQGPELLIRYENEEAVDDSQLPKDRFSAERLKGVDSTLKIQPAELGDSAVYLCASSFPGAMNTGELFFGEGSRLTVL.